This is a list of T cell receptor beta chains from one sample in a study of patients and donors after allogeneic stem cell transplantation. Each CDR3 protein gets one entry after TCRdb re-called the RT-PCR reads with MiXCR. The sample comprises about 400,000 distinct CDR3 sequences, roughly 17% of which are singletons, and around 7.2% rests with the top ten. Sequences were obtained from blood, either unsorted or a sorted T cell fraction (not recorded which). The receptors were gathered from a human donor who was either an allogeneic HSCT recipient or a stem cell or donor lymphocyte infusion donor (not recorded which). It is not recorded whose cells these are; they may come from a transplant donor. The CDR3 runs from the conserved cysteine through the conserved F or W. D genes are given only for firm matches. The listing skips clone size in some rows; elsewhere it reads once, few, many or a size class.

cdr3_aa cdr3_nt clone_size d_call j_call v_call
CASSYSSVADTQYF TGTGCCAGCAGTTACTCGAGCGTTGCAGATACGCAGTATTTT NA NA TRBJ2-3 TRBV6-2/TRBV6-3
CASTWRVRNTEAFF TGTGCCAGCACTTGGAGGGTCAGAAACACTGAAGCTTTCTTT NA NA TRBJ1-1 TRBV5-8
CASSAGQGNSGANVLTF TGCGCCAGCAGCGCTGGACAGGGAAACTCTGGGGCCAACGTCCTGACTTTC few TRBD1 TRBJ2-6 TRBV5-1
CSARVGGYTF TGCAGTGCTAGAGTCGGCGGCTACACCTTC NA NA TRBJ1-2 TRBV20-1
CSASKGGSGNTIYF TGCAGTGCTAGCAAGGGGGGCTCTGGAAACACCATATATTTT few NA TRBJ1-3 TRBV20-1
CASASPSQQGFAEAFF TGTGCCAGTGCGTCCCCGAGCCAGCAGGGGTTCGCTGAAGCTTTCTTT NA NA TRBJ1-1 TRBV19
CASSSGQIIMNTEAFF TGCGCCAGCAGCTCAGGACAGATAATCATGAACACTGAAGCTTTCTTT NA NA TRBJ1-1 TRBV5-1
CSVEDRPYEQYF TGCAGCGTTGAGGACAGGCCCTACGAGCAGTACTTC many TRBD1 TRBJ2-7 TRBV29-1
CASSDYPRGEQFF TGTGCCAGCAGTGACTACCCTCGTGGTGAGCAGTTCTTC NA NA TRBJ2-1 TRBV2
CASGPRNTIYF TGTGCCAGCGGACCAAGAAACACCATATATTTT NA NA TRBJ1-3 TRBV6-1
CASSGGTGSNSPLHF TGTGCCAGCAGTGGGGGTACAGGGTCGAATTCACCCCTCCACTTT NA NA TRBJ1-6 TRBV2
CASATTVNTGELFF TGTGCCAGCGCCACGACAGTGAACACCGGGGAGCTGTTTTTT few NA TRBJ2-2 TRBV5-5
CASSLGLNIGYFQYF TGTGCCAGCAGTTTAGGACTTAATATTGGATATTTTCAGTACTTC many NA TRBJ2-4 TRBV12-3/TRBV12-4
CASSLGLAGGLDEQYF TGTGCCAGCAGTCTGGGACTAGCGGGAGGGCTGGACGAGCAGTACTTC many TRBD2 TRBJ2-7 TRBV12-3/TRBV12-4
CASSPMSGTDTQYF TGTGCCAGCTCACCAATGAGCGGGACAGATACGCAGTATTTT NA NA TRBJ2-3 TRBV18
CATHRGVGNRPNTEAFF TGTGCCACTCACCGGGGTGTAGGTAACAGGCCGAACACTGAAGCTTTCTTT NA NA TRBJ1-1 TRBV19
CASSWRNYEQYF TGTGCCAGCAGCTGGAGAAACTACGAGCAGTACTTC few NA TRBJ2-7 TRBV12-3/TRBV12-4
CASSAGGTASGNTIYF TGTGCCAGCAGTGCCGGAGGGACAGCCTCTGGAAACACCATATATTTT NA TRBD1 TRBJ1-3 TRBV2
CASSSPPGTSGYNEQFF TGTGCCAGCAGCTCACCCCCCGGGACTAGCGGCTACAATGAGCAGTTCTTC NA TRBD2 TRBJ2-1 TRBV7-9
CASRGQGGNTEAFF TGTGCCAGCAGGGGACAGGGGGGGAACACTGAAGCTTTCTTT few TRBD1 TRBJ1-1 TRBV6-4
CASSQVDHLYNSPLHF TGCGCCAGCAGCCAAGTTGACCACCTATATAATTCACCCCTCCACTTT NA NA TRBJ1-6 TRBV4-1
CASSLWLRGGLNEQFF TGTGCCAGCAGTTTATGGTTGCGGGGGGGCCTGAATGAGCAGTTCTTC few TRBD2 TRBJ2-1 TRBV27
CASSQEDSTEAFF TGCGCCAGCAGCCAAGAAGACAGCACTGAAGCTTTCTTT NA NA TRBJ1-1 TRBV4-3
CASSPSPTGQETQYF TGCGCCAGCAGCCCATCCCCGACAGGACAAGAGACCCAGTACTTC few NA TRBJ2-5 TRBV5-1
CASRAQGTEAFF TGTGCCAGCAGGGCACAGGGCACTGAAGCTTTCTTT many NA TRBJ1-1 TRBV12-3/TRBV12-4
CASSPGLMNTGELFF TGCGCCAGCAGCCCGGGACTAATGAACACCGGGGAGCTGTTTTTT few TRBD2 TRBJ2-2 TRBV5-1
CATSRRLGIYEQYF TGTGCCACCAGCAGAAGACTAGGCATCTACGAGCAGTACTTC few NA TRBJ2-7 TRBV15
CASGDSHSPLHF TGTGCCAGCGGGGACAGTCATTCACCCCTCCACTTT NA TRBD1 TRBJ1-6 TRBV7-6
CSARDKREGVFPSSYNEQFF TGCAGTGCTAGAGATAAGAGGGAGGGCGTATTCCCAAGCTCCTACAATGAGCAGTTCTTC NA TRBD2 TRBJ2-1 TRBV20-1
CASTNGQGGPPFF TGTGCCAGCACGAATGGACAGGGGGGCCCCCCGTTCTTC few TRBD1 TRBJ2-1 TRBV6-1
CASSSHPLAGDYTGELFF TGCGCCAGCAGCTCTCACCCCCTAGCGGGGGACTACACCGGGGAGCTGTTTTTT NA TRBD2 TRBJ2-2 TRBV5-1
CASTTGQGNTEAFF TGTGCCAGCACCACGGGACAGGGGAACACTGAAGCTTTCTTT few TRBD1 TRBJ1-1 TRBV9
CASSQPGFDTGELFF TGTGCCAGCAGCCAGCCCGGGTTCGACACCGGGGAGCTGTTTTTT NA NA TRBJ2-2 TRBV14
CASSYPTSGGTYNEQFF TGTGCCAGCAGCTACCCGACTAGCGGGGGGACCTACAATGAGCAGTTCTTC NA TRBD2 TRBJ2-1 TRBV6-2/TRBV6-3
CASSQGYREVETQYF TGCGCCAGCAGCCAGGGGTACAGGGAGGTGGAGACCCAGTACTTC many NA TRBJ2-5 TRBV4-3